These 19 T cell receptor beta chains were all obtained from the same sample, sequenced in a study of OX40 agonist ivuxolimab in advanced cancers. Clones were sequenced by immunoSEQ multiplex PCR, and TCRdb holds only the in-frame ones, with some missing. The sample has about 58,000 clones, about 90% seen once; the top ten hold 3.5% to 4%. Sequenced here: CD4+ or CD8+ T cells sorted from blood, sampled in a trial of the OX40 agonist ivuxolimab. The receptors shown here come from an adult with an advanced solid tumor such as melanoma, head and neck, liver or kidney cancer.

V usage is TRBV7-9 and J usage is TRBJ2-5; D not resolved. This CDR3 region has 13 residues. Deletions cut 0 bases from V and 4 bases from J, with 6 bases between. Germline V gene lookup returns CDR1 SEHNR and CDR2 FQNEAQ (reference sequence). The CDR3 sequence is CASSLAIGETQYF. The CDR3 nucleotides read TGTGCCAGCAGCTTAGCGATAGGAGAGACCCAGTACTTC.

The rearrangement uses TRBV14 and TRBJ1-4, with a weak D call TRBD1 (5 bases). The V end was cut by 5 bases, the J end by 8 bases, with 18 bases between. The germline V gene has CDR1 SGHDN and CDR2 FVKESK. The CDR3 contains 15 residues. The CDR3 sequence is CASSKTGGGIEKLFF. The CDR3 DNA follows: TGTGCCAGCAGCAAAACAGGTGGAGGGATCGAAAAACTGTTTTTT.

The rearrangement joins TRBV5-6 to TRBJ1-2, with no clear D. Trimming took 0 bases from V and 6 from J, leaving 6 bases between them. CDR3 length: 12 amino acids. Germline loops: CDR1 SGHDT, CDR2 YYEEEE. Here the CDR3 reads CASSLASDGYTF. The CDR3 region has the DNA TGTGCCAGCAGCTTGGCTTCAGATGGCTACACCTTC.

The chain joins TRBV4-1 to TRBJ1-2; 7 bases agree with TRBD1. V dropped 3 bases and J dropped 4; count of bases not matched to a gene: 8. Germline CDR1 MGHRA, CDR2 YSYEKL. This CDR3 is built from 15 residues. The CDR3 here is CASSQGTGAVYGYTF. DNA for the CDR3: TGCGCCAGCAGCCAGGGAACAGGGGCCGTCTATGGCTACACCTTC.

This clone was seen only once. The CDR3 DNA reads as TGTGCCAGCAGCCCTGGTGGGGTGGGGGCCCACTCCTACGAGCAGTACTTC. Translated: CASSPGGVGAHSYEQYF. The gene calls are TRBV7-6 and TRBJ2-7; D is possibly TRBD1 (6 bases). V gave up 5 bases and J gave up 0 bases, with 20 bases separating them. Germline lookup yields CDR1 SGHVS and CDR2 FNYEAQ. This CDR3 is built from 17 residues.

This clone appeared once. The chain recombines TRBV5-4 with TRBJ2-7, with TRBD1 matching over 9 bases. The length of the CDR3 is 15 residues. The ends lost 2 bases at V and 5 bases at J; junction bases unmatched: 8. Germline values: CDR1 SGHNT, CDR2 YYREEE (reference sequence). CDR3 DNA: TGTGCCAGCAGCTTCCCGGGACAGGGAAGGCACGAGCAGTACTTC. Encoded protein: CASSFPGQGRHEQYF.

The V gene is TRBV5-6, the J gene TRBJ1-2; the D is unclear. Germline assignment: CDR1 SGHDT and CDR2 YYEEEE. V was shortened by 5 bases and J by 4 bases, with 21 bases between the two germline ends. The CDR3 totals 16 residues. As DNA, the CDR3 is TGTGCCAGCAGAGTAGCTCAACTGGGATTTGGCTATGGCTACACCTTC. Its translation: CASRVAQLGFGYGYTF.

The rearrangement links TRBV5-6 to TRBJ2-1; 8 bases map to TRBD1. The CDR3 contains 15 residues. Germline-derived CDR1 and CDR2 are SGHDT and YYEEEE. The ends lost 3 bases at V and 4 bases at J; junction bases unmatched: 6. CDR3 residues: CASSYRQGLYNEQFF. CDR3 bases: TGTGCCAGCAGCTACCGACAGGGGCTTTACAATGAGCAGTTCTTC.

The chain joins TRBV7-6 to TRBJ2-3, with a possible D match to TRBD2 (5 bases). There are 14 residues in the CDR3. Germline values: CDR1 SGHVS, CDR2 FNYEAQ. V lost 4 bases, J lost 3 bases, and 11 bases lay in between. The CDR3 region is CASSSLPGTDTQYF. The CDR3 DNA is TGTGCCAGCAGCTCCCTTCCGGGAACAGATACGCAGTATTTT.

The gene calls are TRBV23-1 and TRBJ2-1; 7 nucleotides align to TRBD1. TRBV23-1 is an ORF, and what it does is uncertain. With 0 bases clipped from V and 5 bases from J, the junction kept 10 bases outside the gene matches. The CDR3 has 17 residues. CDR3 in DNA: TGCGCCAGCAGTCAATCGCCCCCGACAGGGATCAACAATGAGCAGTTCTTC. This gives the protein CASSQSPPTGINNEQFF.

CDR3 amino acids: CAWSGTSWSEQYF. In DNA form, the CDR3 reads TGTGCCTGGAGTGGGACTAGCTGGAGCGAGCAGTACTTC. The J gene is TRBJ2-7, the V gene TRBV30; the match to TRBD2 covers 8 bases. The germline CDR1 and CDR2 sequences are GTSNPN and SVGIG (reference sequence). CDR3 length: 13 residues. V gave up 1 base and J gave up 6 bases; unmatched junction bases: 5.

This chain joins TRBV7-8 and TRBJ2-1, with 8 bases that match TRBD2. The ends lost 1 base at V and 3 bases at J; junction bases unmatched: 5. The CDR3 has 16 residues. Germline-derived CDR1 and CDR2 are SGHVS and FQNEAQ. Here the CDR3 reads CASSLEKGTSYNEQFF. The CDR3, as DNA: TGTGCCAGCAGCTTAGAGAAAGGGACTAGCTACAATGAGCAGTTCTTC.

The chain links TRBV6-1 to TRBJ2-7; 7 bases fit TRBD2. In germline, CDR1 is MNHNS, CDR2 SASEGT. This CDR3 has 14 residues. V shed 5 bases, J shed 6 bases, and the junction held 10 bases outside the gene matches. In DNA form, the CDR3 reads TGTGCCAGCAGTTTGGGGAGGGACTATGGCGAGCAGTACTTC. It codes for CASSLGRDYGEQYF.

The chain carries TRBV27 and TRBJ1-5; TRBD1 matches 7 bases. Germline V gene data show CDR1 as MNHEY and CDR2 as SMNVEV (reference sequence). The junction had 5 bases not matched to a gene; V was cut back by 4 bases and J by 2 bases. The CDR3 extends over 15 amino acids. The CDR3 region has the DNA TGTGCCAGCAGTTATCAGGGGGGCGGCAATCAGCCCCAGCATTTT. Protein: CASSYQGGGNQPQHF.

The chain carries TRBV7-8 and TRBJ2-3; D unclear. Germline lookup yields CDR1 SGHVS and CDR2 FQNEAQ. There are 14 residues in the CDR3. The germline V and J ends were trimmed by 1 base and 1 base, with 6 bases remaining between them. The chain's CDR3 is CASSLEAGTDTQYF. In DNA, the CDR3 is TGTGCCAGCAGCTTAGAGGCAGGCACAGATACGCAGTATTTT.

J is TRBJ2-7 and V is TRBV19; 9 nucleotides agree with TRBD1. This CDR3 comprises 14 residues. V shed 6 bases, J shed 7 bases, and the junction held 10 bases outside the gene matches. From germline, CDR1 is LNHDA and CDR2 SQIVND (reference sequence). The CDR3 is CASRPGTGPWEQYF. The CDR3 DNA reads TGTGCCAGTAGACCCGGGACAGGGCCGTGGGAGCAGTACTTC.

This chain connects TRBV7-7 to TRBJ2-1; possibly TRBD2 for D (6 bases). The CDR3 has 15 residues. The ends were cut back, 4 bases at V and 0 bases at J, with 10 bases in the middle. Germline CDR1 SSHAT, CDR2 FNYEAQ (reference sequence). The CDR3 DNA follows: TGTGCCAGCAGCTCTAGCGTTAGCTCCTACAATGAGCAGTTCTTC. Translating it yields CASSSSVSSYNEQFF.

The rearrangement joins TRBV27 to TRBJ2-1; unclear D gene. Trimming took off 3 bases at V and 2 bases at J, with 5 bases between the two ends. Germline V CDR1 and CDR2: MNHEY, SMNVEV (reference sequence). The CDR3 is made up of 13 amino acids. CDR3 sequence reads: CASSLSPYNEQFF. CDR3 bases: TGTGCCAGCAGTTTGAGTCCCTACAATGAGCAGTTCTTC.

This sequence joins TRBV27 and TRBJ2-1; 8 bases agree with TRBD1. V gave up 6 bases and J gave up 2 bases; unmatched junction bases: 6. The CDR3 is 15 residues long. In germline, CDR1 is MNHEY, CDR2 SMNVEV (reference sequence). This CDR3 reads CASRAGTGAYNEQFF. CDR3 in DNA: TGTGCCAGCAGGGCCGGGACAGGAGCCTACAATGAGCAGTTCTTC.